The clone carrying this TCR beta chain was observed a single time. These data come from a study of blood T cell repertoires in COVID-19. Study context: Donors in the United States, Italy and Spain gave samples during acute or convalescent COVID-19.

There are 17 residues in the CDR3. V shed 4 bases, J shed 7 bases, and the junction held 9 bases outside the gene matches. Germline CDR1 SGHTA, CDR2 FQGNSA. This table comes from immunoSEQ multiplex PCR, and its TCRdb copy is limited to in-frame clones, with some not included. The sample has about 160,000 clones, 85% to 90% seen once. Adults between about 18 and 89 years of age took part from fewer than 30 US areas. Either two negative PCRs, clearance, or symptom resolution qualified Cohort 3 donors as recovered. Source material: PBMCs or T cells enriched from blood (not recorded which). This chain uses TRBV7-2 with TRBJ2-1, with 14 nucleotides matching TRBD2. The sequence was collected from a woman in her forties or fifties who had recovered from COVID-19. As DNA, the CDR3 is TGTGCCAGCAGCTCTAGACTAGCGGGGGGGCCGACAAATGAGCAGTTCTTC. Protein sequence: CASSSRLAGGPTNEQFF.